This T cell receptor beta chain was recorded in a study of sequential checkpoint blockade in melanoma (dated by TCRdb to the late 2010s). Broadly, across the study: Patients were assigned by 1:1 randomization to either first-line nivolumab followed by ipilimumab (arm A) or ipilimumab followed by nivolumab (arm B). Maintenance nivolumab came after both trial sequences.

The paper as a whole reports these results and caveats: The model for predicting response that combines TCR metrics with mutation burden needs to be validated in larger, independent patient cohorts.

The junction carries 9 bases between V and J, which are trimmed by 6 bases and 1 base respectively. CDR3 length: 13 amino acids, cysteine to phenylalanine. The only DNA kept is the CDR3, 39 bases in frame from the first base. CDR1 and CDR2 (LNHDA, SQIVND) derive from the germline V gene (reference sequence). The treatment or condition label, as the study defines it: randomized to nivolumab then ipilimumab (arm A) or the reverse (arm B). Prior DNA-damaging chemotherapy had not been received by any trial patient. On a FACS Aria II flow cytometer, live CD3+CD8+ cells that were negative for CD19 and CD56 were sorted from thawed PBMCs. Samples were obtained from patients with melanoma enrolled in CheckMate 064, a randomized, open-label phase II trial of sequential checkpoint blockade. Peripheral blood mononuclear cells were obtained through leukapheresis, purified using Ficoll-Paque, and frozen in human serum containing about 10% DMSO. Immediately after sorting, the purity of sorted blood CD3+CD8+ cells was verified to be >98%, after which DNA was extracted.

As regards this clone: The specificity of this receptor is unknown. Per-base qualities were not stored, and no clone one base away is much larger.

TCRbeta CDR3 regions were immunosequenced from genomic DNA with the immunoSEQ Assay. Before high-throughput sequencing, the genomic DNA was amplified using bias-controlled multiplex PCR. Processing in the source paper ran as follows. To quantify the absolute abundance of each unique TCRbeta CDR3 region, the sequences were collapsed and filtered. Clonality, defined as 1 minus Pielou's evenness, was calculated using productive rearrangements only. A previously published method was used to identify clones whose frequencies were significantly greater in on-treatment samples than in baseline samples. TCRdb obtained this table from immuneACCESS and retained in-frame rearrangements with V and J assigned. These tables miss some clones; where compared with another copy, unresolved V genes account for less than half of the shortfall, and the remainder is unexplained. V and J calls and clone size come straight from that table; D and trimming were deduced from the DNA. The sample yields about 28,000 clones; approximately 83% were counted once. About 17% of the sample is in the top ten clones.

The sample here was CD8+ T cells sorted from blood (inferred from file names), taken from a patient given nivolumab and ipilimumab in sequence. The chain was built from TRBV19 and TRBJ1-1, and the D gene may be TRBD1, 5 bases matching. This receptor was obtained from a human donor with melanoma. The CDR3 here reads CASSPQGNTEAFF. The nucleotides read TGTGCCAGTAGCCCGCAGGGGAACACTGAAGCTTTCTTT.